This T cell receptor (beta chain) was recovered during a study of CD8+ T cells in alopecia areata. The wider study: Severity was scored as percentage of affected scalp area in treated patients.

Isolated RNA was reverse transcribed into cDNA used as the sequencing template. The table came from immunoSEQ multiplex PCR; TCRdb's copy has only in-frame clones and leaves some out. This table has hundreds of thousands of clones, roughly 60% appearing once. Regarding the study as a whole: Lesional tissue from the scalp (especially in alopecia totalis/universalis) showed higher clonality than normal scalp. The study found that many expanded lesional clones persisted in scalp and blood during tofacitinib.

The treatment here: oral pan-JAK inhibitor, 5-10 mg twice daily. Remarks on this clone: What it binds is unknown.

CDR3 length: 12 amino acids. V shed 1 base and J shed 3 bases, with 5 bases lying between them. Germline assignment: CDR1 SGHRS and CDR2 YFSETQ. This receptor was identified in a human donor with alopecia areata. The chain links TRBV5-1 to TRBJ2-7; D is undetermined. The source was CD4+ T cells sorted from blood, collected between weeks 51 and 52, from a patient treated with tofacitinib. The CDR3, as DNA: TGCGCCAGCAGCTTGCCCAACTACGAGCAGTACTTC. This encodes CASSLPNYEQYF.